This TCR beta chain was found in a study of blood T cell repertoires in COVID-19 (dated by TCRdb to 2020 to 2021). Broadly, across the study: Collaborator samples came from the United States, Italy and Spain and covered acute and convalescent phases of COVID-19. The repertoires were released in a freely available public database intended as a resource for research on the immune response to SARS-CoV-2. The material from the prospective study consisted of cDNA or gDNA derived from T cells, B-cell-depleted T cells, or PBMCs. Where HLA class I and class II types were available, the types were taken from metadata supplied by the sample provider, not from assay-based typing. Deeply sampled blood TCRbeta repertoires from subjects exposed to, actively infected with, or recovered from COVID-19 were included in the dataset. Samples came from the ongoing ImmuneRACE study (first 160 participants) plus 1,254 subjects from 6 global collaborators. Sample metadata almost always included a de-identified subject ID, COVID-19 status, age in years and sex. Here is what the overall study found, with its caveats: Clinical and demographic metadata were provided uncurated, with the amount varying by source and participant.

TCRbeta CDR3 regions were amplified from genomic DNA by means of the immunoSEQ Assay, a bias-controlled multiplex PCR. Regarding the original processing steps: The number of nucleated cells in each sample was estimated by amplification of reference gene primers within the assay. To quantify the absolute abundance of each unique TCRbeta CDR3 rearrangement, sequence reads were collapsed and filtered. For each sample, productive Simpson clonality was calculated by taking the square root of Simpson's diversity index across productive rearrangements. TCRdb provides this immuneACCESS table in a form limited to in-frame rearrangements. Some clones are lacking; in checked studies, under half of them reflect an unresolved V gene, and why the rest are absent is not known. The V and J calls and clone size are taken from that table; D and trimming were inferred from the DNA. Counted in this sample were about 120,000 clones; roughly 80% of them appeared once. In total, the top ten clones hold around 10% of the sample.

Collaborating institutions collected whole blood in K2EDTA tubes following their own protocols. For TCRbeta analysis, collaborators shipped samples in one of three forms: frozen whole blood, isolated PBMCs, or DNA extracted from either of those sample types. A note on this clone: What this receptor recognizes is not known. Qualities for individual bases were not recorded, and no much larger clone is one base off.

According to the germline V gene, CDR1 reads SGDLS and CDR2 reads YYNGEE. Trimming removed 4 bases from V and 7 bases from J; the gene matches leave 4 bases unexplained. Including the terminal cysteine and phenylalanine, the CDR3 comprises 14 residues. The only DNA kept is the CDR3, 42 bases in frame from the first base. This receptor chain uses TRBV9 and TRBJ2-1, with 11 middle bases fitting TRBD2. The receptor was isolated from a human donor in a cohort sampled during active COVID-19. The specimen was peripheral blood. The CDR3 region: CASSHSGGANEQFF. The nucleotide sequence reads TGTGCCAGCAGCCATAGCGGGGGGGCGAATGAGCAGTTCTTC.